This TCR beta chain was sequenced during a study of glioma-infiltrating T cells after dendritic cell vaccination. Assay: immunoSEQ multiplex PCR; the TCRdb copy retains only in-frame clones and omits some. The table includes some 24,000 clones, roughly 86% detected once. CDR3 length: 15 residues. The ends were cut back, 4 bases at V and 2 bases at J, with 9 bases in the middle. Germline CDR1 and CDR2: MRHNA and SNTAGT. Time point indicated: after dendritic cell vaccination, including at tumor progression/relapse. This sequence joins TRBV6-4 and TRBJ2-6; no reliable D call. This specimen was blood, taken after dendritic cell vaccination. The receptor's source is a human donor with glioblastoma. CDR3 in DNA: TGTGCCAGCAGTGCCGACGGAGCTGGGGCCAACGTCCTGACTTTC. Protein product: CASSADGAGANVLTF.